The 22 T cell receptor beta chains reported below all come from one sample, sequenced in a study of T cells in narcolepsy. Generated by immunoSEQ multiplex PCR, the TCRdb table keeps only in-frame clones and is missing some. The sample includes about 35,000 clones, 81% seen only once; the top ten take 2% to 2.5%. Specimen: memory (CD45RA-) CD4+ T cells from blood. The source is a human donor in good health.

This clone was seen a handful of times. The CDR3 protein is CASTRGGEGGYTF. The CDR3 nucleotides are TGTGCCAGCACTCGAGGAGGGGAAGGTGGCTACACCTTC. The chain joins TRBV2 to TRBJ1-2, with a possible D match to TRBD1 (5 bases). The CDR3 has 13 amino acids. Per the germline V gene, CDR1 is SNHLY and CDR2 is FYNNEI. V lost 7 bases to trimming and J lost 7 bases, with 16 bases between them.

The chain joins TRBV7-2 to TRBJ2-1; 11 nucleotides align to TRBD2. Germline V gives CDR1 SGHTA, CDR2 FQGNSA. The CDR3 consists of 16 residues. The V gene end was trimmed by 1 base and the J gene end by 10 bases; junction bases not matched to a gene: 9. The chain's CDR3 is CASSLVPGLAGREQFF. Written as DNA, the CDR3 is TGTGCCAGCAGCTTAGTACCTGGACTAGCGGGCAGGGAGCAGTTCTTC.

The V and J genes are TRBV4-1 and TRBJ2-3, with D possibly TRBD1 on 6 matching bases. Trimming shortened V by 4 bases and J by 4 bases, and 15 bases separated the two germline ends. The CDR3 totals 15 residues. Germline V CDR1 and CDR2: MGHRA, YSYEKL. The CDR3 region is CASSRQDSAPDTQYF. The CDR3 nucleotides read TGCGCCAGCAGCCGACAGGACTCCGCCCCAGATACGCAGTATTTT.

The chain joins TRBV30 to TRBJ1-5; possible D gene TRBD1, 6 bases. With 5 bases removed from V and 3 bases from J, the gap between germline ends came to 14 bases. The germline V gene encodes CDR1 GTSNPN and CDR2 SVGIG (reference sequence). This CDR3 spans 14 amino acids. The CDR3 bases are TGTGCCTGGTCCTTCGGGGACACCAATCAGCCCCAGCATTTT. Its translation: CAWSFGDTNQPQHF.

The gene calls are TRBV7-8 and TRBJ1-6; D is undetermined. The CDR3 spans 14 residues. V was shortened by 5 bases and J by 0 bases, with 5 bases between the two germline ends. Germline CDR1 SGHVS, CDR2 FQNEAQ. In DNA, the CDR3 is TGTGCCAGCAGCGAAAGCTCCTATAATTCACCCCTCCACTTT. Protein product: CASSESSYNSPLHF.

The chain combines TRBV27 with TRBJ1-1; 7 nucleotides line up with TRBD1. The V gene's germline CDR1 is MNHEY and CDR2 SMNVEV (reference sequence). The CDR3 length is 22 residues. The trim removed 0 bases at V and 3 bases at J, leaving 25 bases unmatched. CDR3 DNA sequence: TGTGCCAGCAGTTTATCGGCATCGATGGGACAGAACGTATCTACGGAGGACACTGAAGCTTTCTTT. Encoded protein: CASSLSASMGQNVSTEDTEAFF.

J is TRBJ1-5 and V is TRBV7-6; D not resolved. This CDR3 contains 16 residues. Trimming took off 1 base at V and 0 bases at J, with 10 bases between the two ends. Germline loops: CDR1 SGHVS, CDR2 FNYEAQ. DNA of the CDR3: TGTGCCAGCAGCTTAGATTCGGGAAATAGCAATCAGCCCCAGCATTTT. Protein: CASSLDSGNSNQPQHF.

CDR3 sequence (DNA): TGTGCCTGGAGTGGACGAGGCGTTCTAGGATTTGGCACTGAAGCTTTCTTT. This encodes CAWSGRGVLGFGTEAFF. V gene TRBV30 combines with J gene TRBJ1-1; D is ambiguous. The CDR3 is 17 residues long. V was cut by 1 base and J by 4 bases, with 22 bases left in between. Looked up from germline, CDR1 is GTSNPN and CDR2 is SVGIG (reference sequence).

This clone turned up a few times. This sequence joins TRBV4-1 and TRBJ1-1, with TRBD1 matching 7 bases. CDR1 and CDR2 from the germline V gene are MGHRA and YSYEKL. V lost 3 bases and J lost 0; bases outside the gene matches: 10. The CDR3 length is 17 residues. The CDR3 DNA reads TGCGCCAGCAGCCAGGGATCTTGGGACAGAATGAACACTGAAGCTTTCTTT. Translating it yields CASSQGSWDRMNTEAFF.

V usage is TRBV11-2 and J usage is TRBJ1-1, with 9 bases matching TRBD1. J gave up 5 bases and V 4 bases, and 5 bases lay outside the gene matches. This CDR3 region has 14 residues. From germline, CDR1 is SGHAT and CDR2 FQNNGV. The CDR3 DNA reads as TGTGCCAGCAGCTCACAGGGGGCAGGAACTGAAGCTTTCTTT. It is translated as CASSSQGAGTEAFF.

The CDR3 here is CASSLNFGYGNTIYF. CDR3 coding DNA: TGTGCCAGCAGTTTAAATTTTGGTTACGGAAACACCATATATTTT. This chain uses TRBV27 with TRBJ1-3; D is ambiguous. The CDR3 loop spans 15 amino acids. Between the trimmed V and J ends, which lost 2 bases and 4 bases, there was a span of 12 bases. Germline V lookup: CDR1 MNHEY, CDR2 SMNVEV (reference sequence).

The chain employs TRBV7-2 and TRBJ1-2, with unresolved D. This CDR3 comprises 13 residues. Trimming pared 1 base from V and 7 bases from J, leaving 10 bases between. The germline V gene encodes CDR1 SGHTA and CDR2 FQGNSA. The CDR3 DNA reads as TGTGCCAGCAGCTTAGGAGGCTTGGGTGGCTACACCTTC. Protein: CASSLGGLGGYTF.

This clone was detected once. The chain has TRBV5-5 and TRBJ1-1, with TRBD1 matching 11 bases. The CDR3 has 17 amino acids. Germline trimming cut 5 bases from V and 5 bases from J; bases unmatched to any gene: 14. Germline V gene lookup returns CDR1 SGHKS and CDR2 YYEKEE (reference sequence). The CDR3 is CASRPGTGGIGTTEAFF. CDR3 nucleotides: TGTGCCAGCAGGCCCGGGACAGGGGGGATTGGCACGACTGAAGCTTTCTTT.

The chain carries TRBV15 and TRBJ2-5; possibly TRBD2 for D (5 bases). The germline CDR1 and CDR2 sequences are LNHNV and YYDKDF (reference sequence). The CDR3 sequence is 14 residues long. V was clipped by 0 bases and J by 11 bases, with 16 bases between them. The CDR3 here is CATSRELVGGEQYF. In DNA, the CDR3 is TGTGCCACCAGCAGAGAGCTAGTCGGTGGGGAGCAGTACTTC.

The rearrangement joins TRBV6-1 to TRBJ1-2, with 7 bases that match TRBD1. In germline, CDR1 is MNHNS, CDR2 SASEGT. V trimming: 3 bases; J trimming: 4 bases; junction bases outside the gene matches: 5. The CDR3 sequence is 14 residues long. CDR3 sequence (DNA): TGTGCCAGCAGTGATAGACAGGGCATCTATGGCTACACCTTC. It codes for CASSDRQGIYGYTF.

This chain uses TRBV6-1 with TRBJ2-5; possible D gene TRBD2, 7 bases. Germline lookup yields CDR1 MNHNS and CDR2 SASEGT. V lost 6 bases and J lost 5, with 13 bases in between. The CDR3 sequence is 13 residues long. In DNA form, the CDR3 reads TGTGCCAGCAGGCGGGGGCCCCGGGAGACCCAGTACTTC. This gives the protein CASRRGPRETQYF.

The rearrangement joins TRBV2 to TRBJ2-5; a possible D gene is TRBD1 (6 bases). Germline V CDR1 and CDR2: SNHLY, FYNNEI. The V end lost 6 bases, the J end lost 5 bases, and 13 bases lay between the germline ends. The CDR3 is 13 amino acids. CDR3 coding DNA: TGTGCCAGCAGGGGACACCTCGTTGAGACCCAGTACTTC. It yields the protein CASRGHLVETQYF.

This clone was seen a handful of times. This sequence joins TRBV30 and TRBJ1-5; 8 nucleotides agree with TRBD1. The CDR3 extends over 13 amino acids. V shed 5 bases, J shed 3 bases, and the junction held 3 bases outside the gene matches. The V gene's germline CDR1 is GTSNPN and CDR2 SVGIG (reference sequence). The CDR3 nucleotides are TGTGCCTGGCAGGGGGCGGACAATCAGCCCCAGCATTTT. It codes for CAWQGADNQPQHF.

Only a few counts were recorded for this clone. V is TRBV6-6 and J is TRBJ1-1, with D perhaps matching TRBD1 (6 bases). CDR1 and CDR2 from the germline V gene are MNHNY and SVGAGI (reference sequence). V was clipped by 6 bases and J by 8 bases, with 13 bases between them. The CDR3 runs 12 residues. CDR3 nucleotide sequence: TGTGCCAGCAGCACACAGGGAGGCGAAGCTTTCTTT. Protein product: CASSTQGGEAFF.

V is TRBV11-3 and J is TRBJ2-1, with TRBD2 matching 12 bases. The CDR3 is 16 amino acids. The V segment lost 5 bases and the J segment 7 bases; nucleotides outside the gene matches: 9. The germline gives CDR1 SGHNT, CDR2 YENEEA. CDR3 DNA: TGTGCCAGCAGCACTCGGACTAGCGGGATGGGGAATGAGCAGTTCTTC. Translating gives CASSTRTSGMGNEQFF.

V gene TRBV10-3 combines with J gene TRBJ2-7; unclear D gene. The CDR3 spans 12 residues. V shed 8 bases and J shed 0 bases, with 8 bases lying between them. Germline values: CDR1 ENHRY, CDR2 SYGVKD. The CDR3 bases are TGTGCCATCGGCGGTAGCTCCTACGAGCAGTACTTC. This sequence encodes CAIGGSSYEQYF.

This clone was detected once. The genes are TRBV19 and TRBJ2-3; TRBD1 is a possible D gene (6 bases). This CDR3 has 14 amino acids. Germline lookup yields CDR1 LNHDA and CDR2 SQIVND (reference sequence). Trimming took 5 bases from V and 10 from J, leaving 19 bases between them. This CDR3 reads CASSRQQGGFPQYF. CDR3 sequence (DNA): TGTGCCAGTAGTCGTCAACAGGGTGGGTTTCCGCAGTATTTT.